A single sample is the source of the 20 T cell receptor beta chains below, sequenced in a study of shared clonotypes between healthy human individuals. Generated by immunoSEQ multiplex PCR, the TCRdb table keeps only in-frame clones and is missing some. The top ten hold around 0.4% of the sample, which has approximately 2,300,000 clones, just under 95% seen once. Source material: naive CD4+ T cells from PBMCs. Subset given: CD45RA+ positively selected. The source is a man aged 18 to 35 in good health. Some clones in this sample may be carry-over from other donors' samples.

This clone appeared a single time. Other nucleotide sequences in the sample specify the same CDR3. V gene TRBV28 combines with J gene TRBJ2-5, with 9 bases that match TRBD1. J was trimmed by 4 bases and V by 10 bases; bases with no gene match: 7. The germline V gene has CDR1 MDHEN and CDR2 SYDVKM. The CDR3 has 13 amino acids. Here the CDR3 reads CATAGQGGETQYF. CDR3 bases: TGTGCCACCGCGGGACAGGGTGGAGAGACCCAGTACTTC.

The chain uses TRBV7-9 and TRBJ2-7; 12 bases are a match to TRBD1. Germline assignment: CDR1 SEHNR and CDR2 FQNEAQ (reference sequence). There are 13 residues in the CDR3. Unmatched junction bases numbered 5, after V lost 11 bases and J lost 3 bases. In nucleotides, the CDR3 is TGTGCCGGCGGGACAGGGGGCCTCTACGAGCAGTACTTC. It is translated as CAGGTGGLYEQYF.

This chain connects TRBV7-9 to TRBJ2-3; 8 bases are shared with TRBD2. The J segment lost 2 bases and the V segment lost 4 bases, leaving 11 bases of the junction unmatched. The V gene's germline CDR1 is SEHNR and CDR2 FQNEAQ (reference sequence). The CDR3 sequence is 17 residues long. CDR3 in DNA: TGTGCCAGCAGCTCGAATCGACTCGGGGGGGCCACAGATACGCAGTATTTT. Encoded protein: CASSSNRLGGATDTQYF.

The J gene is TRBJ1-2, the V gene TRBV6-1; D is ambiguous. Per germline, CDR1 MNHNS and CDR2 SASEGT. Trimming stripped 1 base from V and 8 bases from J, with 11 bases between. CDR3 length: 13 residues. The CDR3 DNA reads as TGTGCCAGCAGTGAAGTTGGCAGCCGGGGCTACACCTTC. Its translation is CASSEVGSRGYTF.

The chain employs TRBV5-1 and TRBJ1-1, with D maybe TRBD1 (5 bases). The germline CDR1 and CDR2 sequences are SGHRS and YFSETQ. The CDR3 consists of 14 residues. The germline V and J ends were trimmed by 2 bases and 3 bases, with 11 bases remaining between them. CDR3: CASSFIGADTEAFF. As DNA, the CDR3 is TGCGCCAGCAGCTTTATAGGGGCTGACACTGAAGCTTTCTTT.

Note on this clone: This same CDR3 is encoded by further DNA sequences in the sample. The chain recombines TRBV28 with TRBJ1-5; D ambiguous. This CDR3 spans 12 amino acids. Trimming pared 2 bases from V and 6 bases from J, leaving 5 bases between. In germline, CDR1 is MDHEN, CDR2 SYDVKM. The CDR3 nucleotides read TGTGCCAGCAGTTTAAAGGTTCAGCCCCAGCATTTT. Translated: CASSLKVQPQHF.

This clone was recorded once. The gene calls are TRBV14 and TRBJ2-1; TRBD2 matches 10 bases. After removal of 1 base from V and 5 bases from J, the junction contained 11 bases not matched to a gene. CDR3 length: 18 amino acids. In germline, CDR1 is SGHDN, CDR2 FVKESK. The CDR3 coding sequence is TGTGCCAGCAGCCAAGTCCCGATAGGGCTAGCGGGGGACAATGAGCAGTTCTTC. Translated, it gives CASSQVPIGLAGDNEQFF. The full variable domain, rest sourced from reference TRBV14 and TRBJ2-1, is EAGVTQFPSHSVIEKGQTVTLRCDPISGHDNLYWYRRVMGKEIKFLLHFVKESKQDESGMPNNRFLAERTGGTYSTLKVQPAELEDSGVYFCASSQVPIGLAGDNEQFFGPGTRLTVL.

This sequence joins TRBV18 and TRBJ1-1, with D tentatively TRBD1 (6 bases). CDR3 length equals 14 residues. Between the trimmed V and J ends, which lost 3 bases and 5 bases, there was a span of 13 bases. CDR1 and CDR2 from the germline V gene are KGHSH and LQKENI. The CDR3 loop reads CASSPQRGGTEAFF. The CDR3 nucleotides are TGTGCCAGCTCACCCCAGAGGGGGGGGACTGAAGCTTTCTTT.

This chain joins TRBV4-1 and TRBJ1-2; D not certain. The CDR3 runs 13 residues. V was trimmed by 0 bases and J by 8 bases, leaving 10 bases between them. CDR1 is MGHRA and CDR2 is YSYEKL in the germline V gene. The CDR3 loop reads CASSQDRGNGYTF. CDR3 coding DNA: TGCGCCAGCAGCCAAGATAGAGGGAACGGCTACACCTTC.

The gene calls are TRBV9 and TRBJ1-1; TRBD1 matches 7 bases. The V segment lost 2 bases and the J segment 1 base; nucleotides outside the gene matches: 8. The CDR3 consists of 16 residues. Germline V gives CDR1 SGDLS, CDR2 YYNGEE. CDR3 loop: CASSVTGTAQNTEAFF. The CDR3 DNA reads TGTGCCAGCAGCGTTACTGGGACAGCACAGAACACTGAAGCTTTCTTT.

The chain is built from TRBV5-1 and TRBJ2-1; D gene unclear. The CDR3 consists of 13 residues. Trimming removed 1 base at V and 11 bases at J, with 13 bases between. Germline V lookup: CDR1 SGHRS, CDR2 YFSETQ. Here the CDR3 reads CASSLIVGEKQFF. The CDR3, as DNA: TGCGCCAGCAGCTTGATTGTTGGCGAGAAGCAGTTCTTC.

The CDR3 bases are TGTGCCACCAGCAGAGGATATATGACTAGCGGGAACTACGAGCAGTACTTC. Translation gives CATSRGYMTSGNYEQYF. The V gene is TRBV15, the J gene TRBJ2-7; 11 bases agree with TRBD2. CDR1 LNHNV and CDR2 YYDKDF come from the germline V gene (reference sequence). The CDR3 covers 17 residues. With 1 base clipped from V and 3 bases from J, the junction kept 8 bases outside the gene matches.

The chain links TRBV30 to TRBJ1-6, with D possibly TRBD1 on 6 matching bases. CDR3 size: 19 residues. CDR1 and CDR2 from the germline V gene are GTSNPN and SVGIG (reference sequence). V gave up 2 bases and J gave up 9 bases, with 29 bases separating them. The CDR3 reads CAWSTLRSQGIQISSPLHF. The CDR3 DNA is TGTGCCTGGAGTACTCTACGCAGCCAGGGGATTCAAATTAGTTCACCCCTCCACTTT.

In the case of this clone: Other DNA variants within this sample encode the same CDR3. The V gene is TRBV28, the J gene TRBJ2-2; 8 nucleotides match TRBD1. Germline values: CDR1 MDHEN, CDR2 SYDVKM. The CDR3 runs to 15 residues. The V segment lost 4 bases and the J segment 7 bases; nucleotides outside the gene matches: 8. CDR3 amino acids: CASSSRTDRGGELFF. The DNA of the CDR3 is TGTGCCAGCAGTTCGCGGACAGACAGGGGCGGGGAGCTGTTTTTT.

The chain's CDR3 is CAISETGGRNTGELFF. CDR3 in DNA: TGTGCCATCAGTGAAACAGGGGGTAGGAACACCGGGGAGCTGTTTTTT. This chain links TRBV10-3 with TRBJ2-2; TRBD1 matches at 8 bases. After removal of 3 bases from V and 1 base from J, the junction contained 4 bases not matched to a gene. The CDR3 has 16 residues. Germline-derived CDR1 and CDR2 are ENHRY and SYGVKD.

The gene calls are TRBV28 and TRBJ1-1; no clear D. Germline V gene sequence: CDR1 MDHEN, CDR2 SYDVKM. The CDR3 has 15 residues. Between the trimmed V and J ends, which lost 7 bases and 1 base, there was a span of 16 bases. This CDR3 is CASNPPGGRNTEAFF. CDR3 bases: TGTGCCAGCAACCCCCCCGGAGGACGGAACACTGAAGCTTTCTTT. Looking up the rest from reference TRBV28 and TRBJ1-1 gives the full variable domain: DVKVTQSSRYLVKRTGEKVFLECVQDMDHENMFWYRQDPGLGLRLIYFSYDVKMKEKGDIPEGYSVSREKKERFSLILESASTNQTSMYLCASNPPGGRNTEAFFGQGTRLTVV.

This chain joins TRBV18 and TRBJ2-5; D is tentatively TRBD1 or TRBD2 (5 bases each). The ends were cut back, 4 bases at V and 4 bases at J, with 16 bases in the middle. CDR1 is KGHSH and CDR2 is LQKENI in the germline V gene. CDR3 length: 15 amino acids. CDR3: CASSHSGPTGETQYF. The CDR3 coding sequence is TGTGCCAGCTCACACTCGGGACCTACGGGAGAGACCCAGTACTTC.

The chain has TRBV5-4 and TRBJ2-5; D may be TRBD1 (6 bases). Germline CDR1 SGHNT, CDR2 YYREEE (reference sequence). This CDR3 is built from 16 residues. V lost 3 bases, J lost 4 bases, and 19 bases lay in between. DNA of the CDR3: TGTGCCAGCAGCTCACTGGGGGCCGGTGAGCGAGAGACCCAGTACTTC. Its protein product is CASSSLGAGERETQYF. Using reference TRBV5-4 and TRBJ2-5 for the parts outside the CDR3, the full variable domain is ETGVTQSPTHLIKTRGQQVTLRCSSQSGHNTVSWYQQALGQGPQFIFQYYREEENGRGNFPPRFSGLQFPNYSSELNVNALELDDSALYLCASSSLGAGERETQYFGPGTRLLVL.

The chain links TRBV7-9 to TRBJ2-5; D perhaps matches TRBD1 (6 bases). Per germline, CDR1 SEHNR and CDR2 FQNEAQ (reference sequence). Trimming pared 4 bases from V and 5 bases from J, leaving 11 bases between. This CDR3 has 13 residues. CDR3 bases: TGTGCCAGCAGCTCCACAGGGTGGGAGACCCAGTACTTC. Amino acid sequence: CASSSTGWETQYF. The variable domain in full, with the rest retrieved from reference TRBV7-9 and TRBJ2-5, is DTGVSQNPRHKITKRGQNVTFRCDPISEHNRLYWYRQTLGQGPEFLTYFQNEAQLEKSRLLSDRFSAERPKGSFSTLEIQRTEQGDSAMYLCASSSTGWETQYFGPGTRLLVL.

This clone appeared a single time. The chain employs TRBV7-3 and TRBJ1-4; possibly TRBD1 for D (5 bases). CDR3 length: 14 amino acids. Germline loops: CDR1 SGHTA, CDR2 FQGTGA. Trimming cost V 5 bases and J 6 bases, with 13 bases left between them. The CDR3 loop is CASSGGLWDEKLFF. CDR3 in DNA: TGTGCCAGCAGCGGGGGGTTATGGGATGAAAAACTGTTTTTT.